These T cell receptor beta chains were read from a single sample in a study of blood T cell repertoires in COVID-19. Measured with immunoSEQ multiplex PCR; TCRdb has only the in-frame clones, and not every one. The profile covers approximately 170,000 clones, with around 85% appearing a single time and 9.5% to 12% taken by the ten largest. The sample consisted of peripheral blood. These receptors all stem from a woman between 55 and 75 years old with COVID-19, enrolled during active disease. The CDR3 runs from the conserved cysteine through the conserved F or W. The D gene is left open where the match is weak.

v_call	d_call	j_call	cdr3_nt	cdr3_aa
TRBV7-3	TRBD2	TRBJ2-1	TGTGCCAGCAGTCTTAGCGGGAGAGCCTACAATGAGCAGTTCTTC	CASSLSGRAYNEQFF
TRBV19	.	TRBJ2-7	TGTGCCAGTAGTATAGAGGGAGGCGGCAGGGCATCCTACGAGCAGTACTTC	CASSIEGGGRASYEQYF
TRBV5-4	.	TRBJ1-2	TGTGCCAGCAAATCTACAGGGATGCGAACCTATGGCTACACCTTC	CASKSTGMRTYGYTF
TRBV5-4	TRBD1	TRBJ1-5	TGTGCCAGCAGCTTACAGGGGGCGGGCAATCAGCCCCAGCATTTT	CASSLQGAGNQPQHF
TRBV19	.	TRBJ2-7	TGTGCCAGTAGTATAGGAGCAAGCTACGAGCAGTACTTC	CASSIGASYEQYF
TRBV7-2	TRBD1	TRBJ2-5	TGTGCCAGCAGCCCCTGGACAGGGCAAGAGACCCAGTACTTC	CASSPWTGQETQYF
TRBV5-1	.	TRBJ1-1	TGCGCCAGCAGCTTCCGGACAGACGATCCCGGAGGTTTCTTT	CASSFRTDDPGGFF
TRBV18	TRBD2	TRBJ2-1	TGTGCCAGCTCACCCCCCGCCGGGGAGGGGTACAATGAGCAGTTCTTC	CASSPPAGEGYNEQFF
TRBV12-3/TRBV12-4	.	TRBJ1-2	TGTGCCAGCAGCCCCGGGGGACCGGGTGGCTACACCTTC	CASSPGGPGGYTF
TRBV6-5	.	TRBJ1-6	TGTGCCAGCAGTCTTCAGGCTGGGTCACCCCTCCACTTT	CASSLQAGSPLHF
TRBV5-1	TRBD2	TRBJ2-4	TGCGCCAGCAGCTCGGGACTAGCGAGAGCCAAAAACATTCAGTACTTC	CASSSGLARAKNIQYF
TRBV4-2	.	TRBJ2-2	TGTGCCAGCAGCCAAGGGGGCATAGGGATGGAGCTGTTTTTT	CASSQGGIGMELFF
TRBV7-2	TRBD1	TRBJ1-3	TGTGCCAGCAGCAAGACAGGGGAAGCTGGAAACACCATATATTTT	CASSKTGEAGNTIYF
TRBV19	TRBD2	TRBJ2-7	TGTGCCAGTAGTGGGACTAGCGGGAGCGAGCAGTACTTC	CASSGTSGSEQYF
TRBV19	TRBD2	TRBJ2-7	TGTGCCAGTAGTATAGCCACTAGCGGGAGTTTCTACTCCTACGAGCAGTACTTC	CASSIATSGSFYSYEQYF
TRBV4-2	.	TRBJ2-5	TGTGCCAGCAGCCCTTCGGGGGGCGCAGAGACCCAGTACTTC	CASSPSGGAETQYF
TRBV28	TRBD2	TRBJ2-1	TGTGCCAGCAGTTTAGGTTTAGCGGGAGGGCAGAATGAGCAGTTCTTC	CASSLGLAGGQNEQFF
TRBV7-2	TRBD1	TRBJ2-7	TGTGCCAGCAGCGAACGACAGGGCCCCTACGAGCAGTACTTC	CASSERQGPYEQYF